The 25 T cell receptor beta chains below were found in one sample sequenced in a study of shared clonotypes between healthy human individuals. Sequencing was performed with immunoSEQ multiplex PCR; in TCRdb, only in-frame clones are kept and a portion is missing. The data show around 2.5 million clones, under 95% seen once. Sequenced material: naive CD4+ T cells from PBMCs. The sample's subset: CD45RA+ positively selected. The receptors derive from a man between 18 and 35 years old in good health. Some clones in this sample may be carry-over from other donors' samples.

The rearrangement uses TRBV4-3 and TRBJ2-7; D is possibly TRBD2 (6 bases). Germline V lookup: CDR1 LGHNA, CDR2 YSLEER. The CDR3 totals 17 residues. V was cut by 0 bases and J by 5 bases, with 20 bases left in between. The CDR3 DNA is TGCGCCAGCAGCCAAGATTTGGGCGTCCTGCGCGGGGACGAGCAGTACTTC. Translating it yields CASSQDLGVLRGDEQYF.

This clone was seen more than once but under ten times. J is TRBJ1-1 and V is TRBV18, with D unclear. The CDR3 runs to 15 residues. Trimming stripped 1 base from V and 2 bases from J, with 11 bases between. The germline gives CDR1 KGHSH, CDR2 LQKENI. For the CDR3, the DNA is TGTGCCAGCTCACCACTACAGTCTGGCAACACTGAAGCTTTCTTT. Residues: CASSPLQSGNTEAFF.

This clone was observed a single time. This CDR3 is CASSLGALAGALRTQYF. CDR3 in DNA: TGCGCCAGCAGCTTGGGGGCCTTAGCGGGAGCTCTGAGGACCCAGTACTTC. The V and J genes are TRBV5-1 and TRBJ2-5; 9 nucleotides line up with TRBD2. This CDR3 region has 17 residues. Germline V gives CDR1 SGHRS, CDR2 YFSETQ. The V segment lost 0 bases and the J segment 7 bases; nucleotides outside the gene matches: 13.

V and J are TRBV7-8 and TRBJ1-5; D possibly corresponds to TRBD1 (6 bases). Deletions cut 5 bases from V and 3 bases from J, with 14 bases between. From germline, CDR1 is SGHVS and CDR2 FQNEAQ. This CDR3 region has 15 residues. The CDR3 nucleotides read TGTGCCAGCAGCGTGTCCGGGACACTCAATCAGCCCCAGCATTTT. Residues: CASSVSGTLNQPQHF.

DNA of the CDR3: TGTGCCAGCTCGGGGCGGGCTAATGAAAAACTGTTTTTT. Amino acids: CASSGRANEKLFF. V gene TRBV18 combines with J gene TRBJ1-4, with D tentatively TRBD1 (5 bases). There are 13 residues in the CDR3. Germline V gives CDR1 KGHSH, CDR2 LQKENI. Trimming removed 6 bases at V and 3 bases at J, with 8 bases between.

This clone has just one count. The chain employs TRBV10-3 and TRBJ2-7; perhaps TRBD1 as D (6 bases). Germline CDR1 is ENHRY and CDR2 is SYGVKD. The CDR3 runs 14 residues. Between the trimmed V and J ends, which lost 8 bases and 0 bases, there was a span of 14 bases. CDR3 region: CAIEKDSTSYEQYF. In DNA, the CDR3 is TGTGCCATCGAAAAGGACAGTACCTCCTACGAGCAGTACTTC.

With respect to this clone: The identical CDR3 is also encoded by other nucleotide sequences in the sample. The CDR3 DNA reads TGCGCCAGCAGCTTTCTAGCGGGAGACCAAGAGACCCAGTACTTC. It yields the protein CASSFLAGDQETQYF. This chain joins TRBV5-1 and TRBJ2-5; 10 bases line up with TRBD2. The junction had 1 base not matched to a gene; V was cut back by 2 bases and J by 0 bases. The CDR3 covers 15 residues. CDR1 is SGHRS and CDR2 is YFSETQ in the germline V gene.

The V and J genes are TRBV25-1 and TRBJ1-3, with D tentatively TRBD1 (5 bases). The V gene's germline CDR1 is MGHDK and CDR2 SYGVNS. This CDR3 is 15 amino acids long. The V end was cut by 3 bases, the J end by 4 bases, with 13 bases between. The CDR3 loop reads CASSEAGLIGNTIYF. The CDR3 coding sequence is TGTGCCAGCAGTGAGGCAGGGTTAATCGGAAACACCATATATTTT. The complete variable domain, with remaining parts taken from reference TRBV25-1 and TRBJ1-3, reads EADIYQTPRYLVIGTGKKITLECSQTMGHDKMYWYQQDPGMELHLIHYSYGVNSTEKGDLSSESTVSRIRTEHFPLTLESARPSHTSQYLCASSEAGLIGNTIYFGEGSWLTVV.

The chain has TRBV2 and TRBJ1-5; possible D gene TRBD1, 6 bases. V was clipped by 6 bases and J by 2 bases, with 14 bases between them. This CDR3 has 15 amino acids. Germline CDR1 reads SNHLY; CDR2 reads FYNNEI. CDR3 in amino acids: CASRDRQGGNQPQHF. The CDR3 DNA sequence: TGTGCCAGCAGGGACAGACAAGGGGGCAATCAGCCCCAGCATTTT.

The gene calls are TRBV2 and TRBJ1-1, with a weak D call TRBD1 (5 bases). CDR3 length: 13 amino acids. Trimming cost V 8 bases and J 4 bases, with 14 bases left between them. Looked up from germline, CDR1 is SNHLY and CDR2 is FYNNEI. The CDR3 region has the DNA TGTGCCAGCGAGGGGATTTCGGGCACTGAAGCTTTCTTT. Its protein is CASEGISGTEAFF.

The V and J genes are TRBV27 and TRBJ2-1; 7 bases are shared with TRBD2. Germline loops: CDR1 MNHEY, CDR2 SMNVEV (reference sequence). The CDR3 sequence is 15 residues long. V trimming: 4 bases; J trimming: 10 bases; junction bases outside the gene matches: 13. CDR3: CASSSTRDYKGEQFF. DNA of the CDR3: TGTGCCAGCAGTTCAACCCGGGACTATAAGGGAGAGCAGTTCTTC.

The chain is built from TRBV7-9 and TRBJ1-4; D remains unclear. In germline, CDR1 is SEHNR, CDR2 FQNEAQ (reference sequence). The CDR3 covers 14 residues. V was trimmed by 5 bases and J by 10 bases, leaving 17 bases between them. The CDR3 is CASSLEVRPGKLFF. Written as DNA, the CDR3 is TGTGCCAGCAGCCTGGAGGTCCGACCTGGAAAACTGTTTTTT.

The J gene is TRBJ1-5, the V gene TRBV7-2; D is possibly TRBD1 (5 bases). The V end lost 4 bases, the J end lost 3 bases, and 10 bases lay between the germline ends. The germline gives CDR1 SGHTA, CDR2 FQGNSA. The CDR3 runs 14 residues. The CDR3 sequence: CASSSGAYNQPQHF. CDR3 coding DNA: TGTGCCAGCAGCTCCGGGGCATACAATCAGCCCCAGCATTTT.

This clone showed up just once. The V call is TRBV4-1, the J call TRBJ2-1, with D possibly matching TRBD2 (6 bases). Trimming pared 1 base from V and 0 bases from J, leaving 22 bases between. The CDR3 totals 20 residues. Germline lookup yields CDR1 MGHRA and CDR2 YSYEKL. The DNA for the CDR3 is TGCGCCAGCAGCCAAGCTCCCGGACTACCTTACTCCGTCTCCTACAATGAGCAGTTCTTC. Amino acid sequence: CASSQAPGLPYSVSYNEQFF.

J is TRBJ2-1 and V is TRBV27; no clear D gene. CDR1 and CDR2 (germline): MNHEY, SMNVEV (reference sequence). CDR3 length: 15 residues. V was cut by 2 bases and J by 2 bases, with 10 bases left in between. CDR3 sequence (DNA): TGTGCCAGCAGTTTACTTGGTTCCCCCTACAATGAGCAGTTCTTC. This codes for CASSLLGSPYNEQFF.

This clone has just a few counts. The V call is TRBV28, the J call TRBJ1-2, with 7 bases that match TRBD1. The ends lost 5 bases at V and 4 bases at J; junction bases unmatched: 7. The germline CDR1 and CDR2 sequences are MDHEN and SYDVKM. The CDR3 runs to 14 residues. In DNA form, the CDR3 reads TGTGCCAGCAGTCTCCGGGACAGTATCTATGGCTACACCTTC. It specifies CASSLRDSIYGYTF.

This clone appeared once. At the DNA level, this CDR3 is encoded by other sequences in the same sample as well. V usage is TRBV4-3 and J usage is TRBJ1-3; D remains unclear. Trimming removed 1 base at V and 3 bases at J, with 4 bases between. Per the germline V gene, CDR1 is LGHNA and CDR2 is YSLEER. There are 13 residues in the CDR3. The CDR3 is CASSQVYGNTIYF. CDR3 sequence (DNA): TGCGCCAGCAGCCAAGTTTATGGAAACACCATATATTTT.

The gene calls are TRBV29-1 and TRBJ1-1, with D tentatively TRBD1 (6 bases). CDR1 SQVTM and CDR2 ANQGSEA come from the germline V gene. This CDR3 is built from 14 residues. V dropped 7 bases and J dropped 2 bases, with 17 bases sitting between them. The CDR3, as DNA: TGCAGCGCTCGTGGCGACAGGCTCAACACTGAAGCTTTCTTT. Protein: CSARGDRLNTEAFF. The variable domain in full, with the rest retrieved from reference TRBV29-1 and TRBJ1-1, is SAVISQKPSRDICQRGTSLTIQCQVDSQVTMMFWYRQQPGQSLTLIATANQGSEATYESGFVIDKFPISRPNLTFSTLTVSNMSPEDSSIYLCSARGDRLNTEAFFGQGTRLTVV.

Here the CDR3 DNA reads TGTGCCACCAGCAGGGGAGGACTGGCCTACAATGAGCAGTTCTTC. Amino acid sequence: CATSRGGLAYNEQFF. This chain links TRBV15 with TRBJ2-1, with a possible D match to TRBD2 (6 bases). This CDR3 comprises 15 residues. From germline, CDR1 is LNHNV and CDR2 YYDKDF (reference sequence). V lost 3 bases and J 2 bases, leaving 11 bases between the germline ends. Full variable domain (outside the CDR3, taken from reference TRBV15 and TRBJ2-1): DAMVIQNPRYQVTQFGKPVTLSCSQTLNHNVMYWYQQKSSQAPKLLFHYYDKDFNNEADTPDNFQSRRPNTSFCFLDIRSPGLGDTAMYLCATSRGGLAYNEQFFGPGTRLTVL.

This rearrangement joins TRBV7-9 to TRBJ1-1; weak D call: TRBD1 (5 bases). The CDR3 sequence is 14 residues long. CDR1 SEHNR and CDR2 FQNEAQ come from the germline V gene (reference sequence). Trimming pared 5 bases from V and 7 bases from J, leaving 17 bases between. The CDR3 protein is CASSASPLGGEAFF. The CDR3 bases are TGTGCCAGCAGCGCGTCTCCACTCGGGGGTGAAGCTTTCTTT. The full variable domain, its missing parts supplied by reference TRBV7-9 and TRBJ1-1, is DTGVSQNPRHKITKRGQNVTFRCDPISEHNRLYWYRQTLGQGPEFLTYFQNEAQLEKSRLLSDRFSAERPKGSFSTLEIQRTEQGDSAMYLCASSASPLGGEAFFGQGTRLTVV.

The rearrangement uses TRBV9 and TRBJ2-5; perhaps TRBD2 as D (7 bases). Germline V gene lookup returns CDR1 SGDLS and CDR2 YYNGEE. The V end lost 4 bases, the J end lost 1 base, and 14 bases lay between the germline ends. The CDR3 covers 15 residues. CDR3 in DNA: TGTGCCAGCAGCATGGGGGGGACACCCCAAGAGACCCAGTACTTC. This encodes CASSMGGTPQETQYF.

The gene calls are TRBV19 and TRBJ1-1; 9 nucleotides agree with TRBD1. The CDR3 loop spans 16 amino acids. The ends lost 3 bases at V and 5 bases at J; junction bases unmatched: 10. Germline assignment: CDR1 LNHDA and CDR2 SQIVND (reference sequence). CDR3 protein: CASSIRNPGTGTEAFF. The DNA for the CDR3 is TGTGCCAGTAGTATTCGAAACCCCGGGACAGGGACTGAAGCTTTCTTT.

This chain connects TRBV12-5 to TRBJ2-1; 7 bases map to TRBD2. CDR3 size: 16 residues. The germline V gene encodes CDR1 LGHNT and CDR2 FRNRAP. Losses at the gene ends were 0 bases for V and 5 bases for J; bases not matched to a gene: 7. This CDR3 reads CASGLVLSGIHNEQFF. The CDR3 bases are TGTGCTAGTGGTTTGGTACTGAGCGGGATTCACAATGAGCAGTTCTTC.

To note about this clone: Other DNA sequences in the sample encode the same CDR3. This chain uses TRBV5-1 with TRBJ1-5, with 7 bases that match TRBD1. Germline assignment: CDR1 SGHRS and CDR2 YFSETQ. The CDR3 is 14 amino acids. V dropped 2 bases and J dropped 6; count of bases not matched to a gene: 5. The CDR3 DNA reads TGCGCCAGCAGCTTCGGACAGGTTGGTCAGCCCCAGCATTTT. It specifies CASSFGQVGQPQHF. The full variable domain, rest sourced from reference TRBV5-1 and TRBJ1-5, is KAGVTQTPRYLIKTRGQQVTLSCSPISGHRSVSWYQQTPGQGLQFLFEYFSETQRNKGNFPGRFSGRQFSNSRSEMNVSTLELGDSALYLCASSFGQVGQPQHFGDGTRLSIL.

In the case of this clone: At the DNA level, this CDR3 is encoded by other sequences in the same sample as well. The chain recombines TRBV27 with TRBJ2-6; D gene uncertain. This CDR3 comprises 15 residues. The germline CDR1 and CDR2 sequences are MNHEY and SMNVEV (reference sequence). V was pared by 4 bases and J by 0 bases, with 7 bases between. The CDR3 is CASSSLSSGANVLTF. CDR3 DNA: TGTGCCAGCAGTTCCCTGAGCTCTGGGGCCAACGTCCTGACTTTC.